Here is one TCR beta chain with its context. What it binds is not known. All the people who gave samples were healthy bone marrow donors. V was clipped by 6 bases and J by 6 bases; unmatched bases: 5. This CDR3 comprises 14 residues. Germline CDR1 is SQVTM and CDR2 is ANQGSEA. The entry originates in a study of cytomegalovirus exposure and HLA in healthy donors. General study results and limits: Among TCR beta chains, those listed as cytomegalovirus-associated numbered 164. When a later analysis compared HLA-associated TCR beta chains with equally common others, the HLA-associated chains turned out to be more clonally expanded and to have lower generation probabilities. Excluded: some indistinguishable V segments such as TRBV6-2 and TRBV6-3.

The PCR was carried out with 60 Vbeta primers and 13 Jbeta primers. Sequencing used immunoSEQ multiplex PCR; TCRdb keeps in-frame clones, though not all of them. The table has approximately 210,000 clones, over 75% seen once. The receptor was isolated from a woman aged 45-59 years in good health and CMV-seropositive. Material: PBMCs. The chain employs TRBV29-1 and TRBJ2-3, with 14 bases matching TRBD2. The CDR3: CSVVTSGGADTQYF. CDR3 DNA: TGCAGCGTCGTGACTAGCGGGGGGGCGGATACGCAGTATTTT.